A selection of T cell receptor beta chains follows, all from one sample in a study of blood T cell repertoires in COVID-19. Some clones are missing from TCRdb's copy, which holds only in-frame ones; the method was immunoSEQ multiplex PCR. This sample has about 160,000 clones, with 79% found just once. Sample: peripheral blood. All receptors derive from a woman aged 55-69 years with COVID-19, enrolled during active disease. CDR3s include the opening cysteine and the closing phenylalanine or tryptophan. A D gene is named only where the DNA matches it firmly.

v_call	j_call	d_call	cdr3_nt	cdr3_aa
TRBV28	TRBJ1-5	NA	TGTGCCAGCAGTTTAAGCGGGGGGGCTAACGATCAGCCCCAGCATTTT	CASSLSGGANDQPQHF
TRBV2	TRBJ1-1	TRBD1	TGTGCCAGGCGGGACAGGGGAGATGAAGCTTTCTTT	CARRDRGDEAFF
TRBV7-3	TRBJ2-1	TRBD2	TGTGCCAGCAGCTTATTAGCGGGAGATGTCGATGAGCAGTTCTTC	CASSLLAGDVDEQFF
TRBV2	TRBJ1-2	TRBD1	TGTGCCAGCAGTGCCGGGACAGGGGTTTCGATCTATGGCTACACCTTC	CASSAGTGVSIYGYTF
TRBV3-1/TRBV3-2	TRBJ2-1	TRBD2	TGTGCCAGCAGCCGGATTAGCGGGTCCTCCTACAATGAGCAGTTCTTC	CASSRISGSSYNEQFF
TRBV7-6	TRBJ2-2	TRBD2	TGTGCCAGCAGCTTAGGGATTAGCGGGGCGAACACCGGGGAGCTGTTTTTT	CASSLGISGANTGELFF
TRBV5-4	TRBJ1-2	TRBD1	TGTGCCAGCAGCCCTCAGGGGGTGGCTAACTATGGCTACACCTTC	CASSPQGVANYGYTF
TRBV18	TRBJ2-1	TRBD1	TGTGCCAGCTCGCCCGGACAGGGGGCTGGCGATGAGCAGTTCTTC	CASSPGQGAGDEQFF
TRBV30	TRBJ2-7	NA	TGTGCCTGGAGTCCCAGGGGAATGGGCTACGAGCAGTACTTC	CAWSPRGMGYEQYF
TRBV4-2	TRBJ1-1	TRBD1	TGTGCCAGCAGCCAAGACGCATGGACAGGGGGGGACACTGAAGCTTTCTTT	CASSQDAWTGGDTEAFF
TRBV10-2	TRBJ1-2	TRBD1	TGCGCCAGCAGTGGACAGGGAGGCTATGGCTACACCTTC	CASSGQGGYGYTF
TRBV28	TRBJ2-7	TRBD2	TGTGCCAGCAGTTCAGTAGCGGGAGAGGCCTACGAGCAGTACTTC	CASSSVAGEAYEQYF
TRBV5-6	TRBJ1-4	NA	TGTGCCAGCAGCTTGGGTCAGGGAACTAATGAAAAACTGTTTTTT	CASSLGQGTNEKLFF
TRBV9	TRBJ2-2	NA	TGTGCCAGCATGGGGGGGGGCCCCACCGGGGAGCTGTTTTTT	CASMGGGPTGELFF
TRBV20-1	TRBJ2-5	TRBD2	TGCAGTGCTAGTAAGGTAGCGGGGGGAGAGACCCAGTACTTC	CSASKVAGGETQYF
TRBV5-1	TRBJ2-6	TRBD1	TGCGCCAGCAGCGTTGGACAGGGAGTGGGCTCTGGGGCCAACGTCCTGACTTTC	CASSVGQGVGSGANVLTF
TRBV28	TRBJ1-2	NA	TGTGCCAGCAGTCCCCTAACCCTTCCGGCTTCTAGGGGCTACACCTTC	CASSPLTLPASRGYTF